This T cell receptor beta chain was captured in a study of CD8 T cells in ankylosing spondylitis listed by TCRdb under 2017. Regarding the study in general: The study profiled T cell receptor beta repertoires in healthy donors and ankylosing spondylitis patients to find disease-linked TCR variants. The full study cohort comprised around 25 ankylosing spondylitis patients and roughly 100 healthy donors. Samples of peripheral blood were taken, and for ankylosing spondylitis patients, synovial fluid was collected as well. Study-level results and caveats: Blood from ankylosing spondylitis patients appeared to be characterized by a TCR beta motif composed of under 10 highly homologous amino acid variants. Some of the motif variants had been reported before in the synovial fluid and blood of reactive arthritis patients, a finding that suggests common disease-initiation mechanisms. The disease-linked clones were reported as significantly enriched in matched synovial fluid samples from ankylosing spondylitis patients. In peripheral blood, the disease-linked clones were found at relatively low frequencies and had a CD8+ phenotype.

TCRdb names Illumina HiSeq 2500 as the instrument used. Quantitative 5'-RACE with molecular barcodes was the method used to prepare the TCR beta libraries. On the study's bioinformatics: Disease-linked TCR variants were identified with a new computational method built on a probabilistic model of VDJ rearrangement. The raw public data were reprocessed by TCRdb itself: fastp quality trimming at Q25, MiXCR clonotype calling, in-frame beta chains only. CDR3 protein sequences are deduplicated, and each keeps its most common genes and DNA. The V and J calls, along with clone size, are taken from TCRdb and not from the paper's own processing. This sample comprises under 250,000 distinct CDR3 sequences, roughly 32% of them detected only once. Of the sample, around 4.5% falls within the top ten clones. As for this clonotype: It lacks a known antigen. Per-base quality was not reported, and no clone a single base away is much larger than it.

CDR1 and CDR2 (SGHTA, FQGNSA) derive from the germline V gene. Trimming removed 1 base from V and 4 bases from J; the gene matches leave 4 bases unexplained. The cysteine opens and the phenylalanine closes a CDR3 of 14 amino acids. Only the CDR3 portion is preserved as DNA: 42 bases, with reading frame beginning at the first base. The rearranged chain carries TRBV7-2 and TRBJ2-7; TRBD1 lines up with 7 middle nucleotides. The material sequenced was blood, either unsorted or a sorted T cell fraction (not recorded which). The sequence was obtained from a male donor with ankylosing spondylitis or in good health (not recorded which). The base sequence is TGTGCCAGCAGCTTAGACAGGGGACCTTACGAGCAGTACTTC. It translates as CASSLDRGPYEQYF. When the CDR3 is completed using the reference TRBV7-2 and TRBJ2-7 genes on either side, the full variable domain is GAGVSQSPSNKVTEKGKDVELRCDPISGHTALYWYRQSLGQGLEFLIYFQGNSAPDKSGLPSDRFSAERTGGSVSTLTIQRTQQEDSAVYLCASSLDRGPYEQYFGPGTRLTVT.